These 19 T cell receptor beta chains came from one sample sequenced in a study of cytomegalovirus exposure and HLA in healthy donors. The PCR ran on 60 Vbeta and 13 Jbeta primers. Method: immunoSEQ multiplex PCR; TCRdb's copy keeps in-frame clones and lacks some. This repertoire shows some 170,000 clones, more than 60% found once; its top ten account for less than 2.5%. The sample consisted of PBMCs. These receptors all stem from a human donor in good health.

The J gene is TRBJ2-3, the V gene TRBV18; TRBD1 aligns across 10 bases. Trimming cost V 3 bases and J 1 base; bases outside gene matches: 4. Germline V lookup: CDR1 KGHSH, CDR2 LQKENI. The length of the CDR3 is 16 residues. The CDR3 DNA reads TGTGCCAGCTCACCTCCGGGGACAGGGGGCACAGATACGCAGTATTTT. This translates into CASSPPGTGGTDTQYF.

V is TRBV6-5 and J is TRBJ1-2, with 8 nucleotides matching TRBD1. This CDR3 has 13 amino acids. V lost 7 bases and J lost 6; bases outside the gene matches: 7. Germline-derived CDR1 and CDR2 are MNHEY and SVGAGI. CDR3 DNA: TGTGCCAGCAACGACAGGGGCATCAATGGCTACACCTTC. Its protein is CASNDRGINGYTF.

This clone appeared a few times. The identical CDR3 is also encoded by other nucleotide sequences in the sample. The chain has TRBV18 and TRBJ1-2; possibly TRBD1 for D (5 bases). Trimming pared 6 bases from V and 1 base from J, leaving 6 bases between. Germline lookup yields CDR1 KGHSH and CDR2 LQKENI. The CDR3 totals 12 residues. This chain's CDR3 is CASSDNNYGYTF. The CDR3 DNA sequence: TGTGCCAGCTCGGACAATAACTATGGCTACACCTTC.

Points on this clone: Other nucleotide sequences from this sample produce the same CDR3. The chain is built from TRBV19 and TRBJ1-5; 9 bases are shared with TRBD1. The CDR3 spans 15 residues. Trimming at V came to 1 base and at J to 4 bases, leaving 2 bases not matched to a gene. CDR1 is LNHDA and CDR2 is SQIVND in the germline V gene (reference sequence). The CDR3 DNA follows: TGTGCCAGTAGTATAGGGACAGGGGCGAATCAGCCCCAGCATTTT. Translation gives CASSIGTGANQPQHF.

This clone showed up just once. The chain joins TRBV10-1 to TRBJ2-7; D may be TRBD1 (6 bases). The CDR3 loop spans 13 amino acids. Germline V gene data show CDR1 as WNHNN and CDR2 as SYGVQD (reference sequence). V gave up 5 bases and J gave up 7 bases, with 15 bases separating them. CDR3: CASSRQAALEQYF. The CDR3 DNA sequence: TGCGCCAGCAGTAGACAGGCGGCGTTGGAGCAGTACTTC.

The chain is built from TRBV5-1 and TRBJ2-1; 9 bases map to TRBD2. This CDR3 has 14 amino acids. Losses at the gene ends were 5 bases for V and 4 bases for J; bases not matched to a gene: 4. Germline-derived CDR1 and CDR2 are SGHRS and YFSETQ. In DNA form, the CDR3 reads TGCGCCAGCAGAGGGGCGGGGGGGTACAATGAGCAGTTCTTC. Translation gives CASRGAGGYNEQFF.

The rearrangement links TRBV18 to TRBJ1-5; D unclear. The germline gives CDR1 KGHSH, CDR2 LQKENI. The CDR3 extends over 12 amino acids. The V and J ends lost 2 bases and 5 bases respectively, with 4 bases between them. DNA of the CDR3: TGTGCCAGCTCACCAGCGGATCAGCCCCAGCATTTT. Its protein is CASSPADQPQHF. The full variable domain, in which reference TRBV18 and TRBJ1-5 provide the parts outside the CDR3, is NAGVMQNPRHLVRRRGQEARLRCSPMKGHSHVYWYRQLPEEGLKFMVYLQKENIIDESGMPKERFSAEFPKEGPSILRIQQVVRGDSAAYFCASSPADQPQHFGDGTRLSIL.

V usage is TRBV18 and J usage is TRBJ1-1; D is perhaps TRBD1 (6 bases). In germline, CDR1 is KGHSH, CDR2 LQKENI. This CDR3 comprises 16 residues. The V gene lost 3 bases and the J gene lost 7 bases, with 21 bases spanning the gap. The CDR3 DNA reads as TGTGCCAGCTCACCGGAGCGGACAGCCCAACTTCTTGAAGCTTTCTTT. Its protein product is CASSPERTAQLLEAFF.

The J gene is TRBJ2-5, the V gene TRBV5-5; a possible D gene is TRBD1 (6 bases). Trimming took off 6 bases at V and 5 bases at J, with 20 bases between the two ends. The CDR3 spans 15 residues. CDR1 is SGHKS, CDR2 YYEKEE, per germline (reference sequence). DNA for the CDR3: TGTGCCAGCACCCCTTCCCCGGACAGAGGGGAGACCCAGTACTTC. Translated, it gives CASTPSPDRGETQYF.

This clone was counted many times. This chain links TRBV6-1 with TRBJ1-6; 10 positions agree with TRBD1. V lost 0 bases and J lost 6; bases outside the gene matches: 5. Germline assignment: CDR1 MNHNS and CDR2 SASEGT. This CDR3 is 17 amino acids long. The DNA of the CDR3 is TGTGCCAGCAGTGAAGCGACAGGGGGCGCTTCTAATTCACCCCTCCACTTT. This gives the protein CASSEATGGASNSPLHF.

The gene calls are TRBV5-1 and TRBJ2-5, with 11 nucleotides matching TRBD2. V trimming: 4 bases; J trimming: 5 bases; junction bases outside the gene matches: 4. This CDR3 region has 14 residues. Germline CDR1 reads SGHRS; CDR2 reads YFSETQ. In DNA form, the CDR3 reads TGCGCCAGCAGCCGGACTAGCGGGTCTGAGACCCAGTACTTC. Translating gives CASSRTSGSETQYF.

V gene TRBV9 combines with J gene TRBJ2-5; TRBD2 matches 7 bases. Losses at the gene ends were 4 bases for V and 7 bases for J; bases not matched to a gene: 7. The CDR3 totals 13 residues. CDR1 is SGDLS, CDR2 YYNGEE, per germline. The CDR3 nucleotides read TGTGCCAGCAGCCCTGGACTAGAGGGGACCCAGTACTTC. Amino acids: CASSPGLEGTQYF.

Notes on this clone: The sample has other DNA sequences that encode this CDR3 too. The rearrangement uses TRBV20-1 and TRBJ1-1, with a possible D match to TRBD1 (5 bases). The CDR3 totals 11 residues. Trimming shortened V by 2 bases and J by 5 bases, and 6 bases separated the two germline ends. CDR1 is DFQATT, CDR2 SNEGSKA, per germline (reference sequence). The CDR3 bases are TGCAGTGCTAGATCAGGGACTGAAGCTTTCTTT. It codes for CSARSGTEAFF.

A few counts support this clone. V usage is TRBV27 and J usage is TRBJ1-4; weak D call: TRBD1 (5 bases). The CDR3 runs 14 residues. The V end was cut by 8 bases, the J end by 7 bases, with 17 bases between. The germline V gene encodes CDR1 MNHEY and CDR2 SMNVEV (reference sequence). The CDR3 region has the DNA TGTGCCAGCCTTGCGTTGGGGCAGGGTGAAAAACTGTTTTTT. Translation gives CASLALGQGEKLFF.

The V gene is TRBV6-4, the J gene TRBJ1-1; D not resolved. The CDR3 spans 16 residues. The germline V gene has CDR1 MRHNA and CDR2 SNTAGT. Trimming took 0 bases from V and 1 from J, leaving 12 bases between them. CDR3 nucleotide sequence: TGTGCCAGCAGTGACTCGAATCACATACAGAACACTGAAGCTTTCTTT. This codes for CASSDSNHIQNTEAFF.

For this clone: Other nucleotide sequences in the sample specify the same CDR3. CDR3 coding DNA: TGTGCCAGCAGGAAACAGGGAGACTCGTCACCCCTCCACTTT. This codes for CASRKQGDSSPLHF. The J gene is TRBJ1-6, the V gene TRBV28; weak D call: TRBD1 (6 bases). The germline CDR1 and CDR2 sequences are MDHEN and SYDVKM. CDR3 length: 14 amino acids. Between the trimmed V and J ends, which lost 6 bases and 10 bases, there was a span of 16 bases.

The rearrangement uses TRBV7-9 and TRBJ2-5; D may be TRBD1 (6 bases). The CDR3 length is 15 residues. V dropped 4 bases and J dropped 0 bases, with 12 bases sitting between them. Germline-derived CDR1 and CDR2 are SEHNR and FQNEAQ (reference sequence). CDR3 in amino acids: CASSSDRRNQETQYF. The CDR3 DNA reads TGTGCCAGCAGCTCCGACAGGAGAAACCAAGAGACCCAGTACTTC.

This clone was seen more than once but under ten times. This chain connects TRBV5-6 to TRBJ1-3, with a tentative D call TRBD1 (5 bases). Germline V lookup: CDR1 SGHDT, CDR2 YYEEEE. V was shortened by 5 bases and J by 0 bases, with 15 bases between the two germline ends. This CDR3 has 16 amino acids. CDR3 coding DNA: TGTGCCAGCAGTGCGACAGCGGGGTTCTCTGGAAACACCATATATTTT. It translates to CASSATAGFSGNTIYF.

In this sample, this clone turned up a few times. The rearrangement joins TRBV7-3 to TRBJ2-3; 10 positions match TRBD2. Germline V gives CDR1 SGHTA, CDR2 FQGTGA. The CDR3 totals 15 residues. The ends lost 5 bases at V and 1 base at J; junction bases unmatched: 3. This CDR3 reads CASSSGGAGTDTQYF. The DNA of the CDR3 is TGTGCCAGCAGCAGCGGGGGGGCGGGCACAGATACGCAGTATTTT.